The 7 T cell receptor beta chains below all came from one sample that was sequenced in a study of cytomegalovirus exposure and HLA in healthy donors. The PCR used 60 Vbeta and 13 Jbeta primers. Sequencing used immunoSEQ multiplex PCR; TCRdb keeps in-frame clones, though not all of them. Seen here are some 100,000 clones, 76% observed once, and the top ten hold 9.5% to 15%. Material for sequencing was PBMCs. All receptors come from a woman between 40 and 50 years old in good health and CMV-seropositive.

This clone occurred a few times. The chain is built from TRBV5-1 and TRBJ1-2, with 9 bases fitting TRBD1. The CDR3 length is 14 residues. The junction had 9 bases not matched to a gene; V was cut back by 4 bases and J by 8 bases. Germline V gene lookup returns CDR1 SGHRS and CDR2 YFSETQ. The CDR3 loop is CASSQRDRERGYTF. The CDR3 region has the DNA TGCGCCAGCAGCCAACGGGACAGGGAGCGGGGCTACACCTTC. Looking up the rest from reference TRBV5-1 and TRBJ1-2 gives the full variable domain: KAGVTQTPRYLIKTRGQQVTLSCSPISGHRSVSWYQQTPGQGLQFLFEYFSETQRNKGNFPGRFSGRQFSNSRSEMNVSTLELGDSALYLCASSQRDRERGYTFGSGTRLTVV.

This clone has more than one count but fewer than ten. The chain recombines TRBV7-2 with TRBJ1-5; no firm D call. The CDR3 sequence is 15 residues long. Trimming removed 1 base at V and 4 bases at J, with 11 bases between. CDR1 and CDR2 (germline): SGHTA, FQGNSA. The CDR3 loop is CASSLDGRGNQPQHF. The CDR3 DNA reads TGTGCCAGCAGCTTAGATGGCCGAGGGAATCAGCCCCAGCATTTT.

This clone was picked up a small number of times. The rearrangement uses TRBV13 and TRBJ1-1, with D tentatively TRBD1 (6 bases). Trimming took 5 bases from V and 4 from J, leaving 14 bases between them. This CDR3 contains 14 residues. Germline V gene sequence: CDR1 PRHDT, CDR2 FYEKMQ (reference sequence). The CDR3, as DNA: TGTGCCAGCAGCCTCCCCGCCAGGGGCACTGAAGCTTTCTTT. It yields the protein CASSLPARGTEAFF.

V is TRBV4-1 and J is TRBJ1-4; no firm D call. Trimming shortened V by 3 bases and J by 0 bases, and 14 bases separated the two germline ends. Per germline, CDR1 MGHRA and CDR2 YSYEKL. This CDR3 contains 17 residues. CDR3: CASSHAGYSSTNEKLFF. The CDR3 DNA reads TGCGCCAGCAGCCATGCAGGATACTCTTCAACTAATGAAAAACTGTTTTTT.

The chain recombines TRBV7-3 with TRBJ2-3; D is undetermined. CDR1 SGHTA and CDR2 FQGTGA come from the germline V gene. V was pared by 4 bases and J by 3 bases, with 8 bases between. The CDR3 sequence is 13 residues long. The CDR3 is CASSSQPTDTQYF. The CDR3 region has the DNA TGTGCCAGCAGCTCACAGCCAACAGATACGCAGTATTTT.

This clone turned up a few times. V and J are TRBV30 and TRBJ1-1, with TRBD1 as a possible D gene (5 bases). The length of the CDR3 is 13 residues. Germline loops: CDR1 GTSNPN, CDR2 SVGIG (reference sequence). Trimming stripped 2 bases from V and 2 bases from J, with 9 bases between. This CDR3 reads CAWSRQHNTEAFF. In nucleotides, the CDR3 is TGTGCCTGGAGTCGACAGCATAACACTGAAGCTTTCTTT.

CDR3 sequence (DNA): TGTGCCAGCAGCTTAGTATGGGGAGGGGCTGGGACCCCCTACGAGCAGTACTTC. Protein product: CASSLVWGGAGTPYEQYF. The chain couples TRBV7-2 to TRBJ2-7, with 7 bases matching TRBD2. There are 18 residues in the CDR3. CDR1 and CDR2 (germline): SGHTA, FQGNSA. V lost 1 base and J lost 2; bases outside the gene matches: 14.